These T cell receptor beta chains were read from a single sample in a study of shared clonotypes between healthy human individuals. Clones were read by immunoSEQ multiplex PCR, and TCRdb kept only the in-frame ones, dropping some. This sample has about 2.1 million clones; over 85% occur once, and the top ten carry approximately 1.6%. The source material was naive CD8+ T cells from PBMCs. The origin of the receptors is a man in his late teens or twenties in good health. Some clones in this sample may be carry-over from other donors' samples. CDR3s include the opening cysteine and the closing phenylalanine or tryptophan.

TRBV4-1	TRBJ2-2	CASSLVGGRAANTGELFF
TRBV27	TRBJ2-7	CASSLSMGEQYF
TRBV7-9	TRBJ2-1	CASSLGSEGPYNEQFF
TRBV10-3	TRBJ2-3	CAISAGLAGTDTQYF
TRBV10-3	TRBJ1-3	CAISESRTLGNTIYF
TRBV28	TRBJ2-2	CASSFDPTSANTGELFF
TRBV2	TRBJ2-1	CASVEPAGVRNEQFF
TRBV11-1	TRBJ1-4	CASSSRLGFNEKLFF
TRBV27	TRBJ2-5	CASSSIAEMSKTQYF
TRBV30	TRBJ2-4	CAWRSAVLAKNIQYF
TRBV7-9	TRBJ1-1	CASSEQRGYTEAFF
TRBV2	TRBJ2-7	CASSEWEGKWYEQYF
TRBV7-9	TRBJ1-2	CASSGTGTPYGYTF
TRBV5-1	TRBJ2-7	CASSSGPRGYEQYF
TRBV10-2	TRBJ2-3	CASSESSGGLGDTQYF
TRBV27	TRBJ1-5	CASSLGGSGREPQHF
TRBV28	TRBJ1-5	CASSLRAALWGQGVQPQHF
TRBV27	TRBJ2-3	CASSYRIWTGTDTQYF
TRBV13	TRBJ2-5	CASSGRRWTLGVETQYF
TRBV7-9	TRBJ2-7	CASSLGGTGWDEQYF
TRBV27	TRBJ2-3	CASSQTGTGNTDTQYF
TRBV28	TRBJ1-5	CASMDYSNQPQHF
TRBV4-3	TRBJ2-1	CASSQERAASYNEQFF